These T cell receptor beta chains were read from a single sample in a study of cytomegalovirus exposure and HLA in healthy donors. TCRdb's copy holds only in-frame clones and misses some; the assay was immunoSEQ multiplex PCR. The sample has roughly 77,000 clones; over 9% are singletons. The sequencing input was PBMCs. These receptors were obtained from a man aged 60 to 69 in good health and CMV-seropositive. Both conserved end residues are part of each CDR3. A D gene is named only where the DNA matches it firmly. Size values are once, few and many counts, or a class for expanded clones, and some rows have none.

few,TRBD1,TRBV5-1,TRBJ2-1,CASSLDGQGIGEQFF,TGCGCCAGCAGCCTTGACGGACAGGGCATCGGAGAGCAGTTCTTC
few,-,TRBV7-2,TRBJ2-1,CASSPLRAVGEQFF,TGTGCCAGCAGCCCCTTGAGGGCGGTGGGGGAGCAGTTCTTC
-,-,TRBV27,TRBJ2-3,CASSPPGTDTQYF,TGTGCCAGCAGCCCCCCAGGGACAGATACGCAGTATTTT
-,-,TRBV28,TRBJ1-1,CASSSRGPGSGNTEAFF,TGTGCCAGCAGTTCCCGCGGGCCGGGCAGTGGTAACACTGAAGCTTTCTTT
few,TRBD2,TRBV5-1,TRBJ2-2,CASTLAGGLSNTGELFF,TGCGCCAGCACCTTAGCGGGAGGCCTTAGTAACACCGGGGAGCTGTTTTTT
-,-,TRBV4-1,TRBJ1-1,CASSVPRQGGTEAFF,TGCGCCAGCAGCGTTCCCCGGCAGGGAGGAACTGAAGCTTTCTTT
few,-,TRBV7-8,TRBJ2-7,CASSLTQGSGYEQYF,TGTGCCAGCAGCTTAACACAGGGCTCGGGCTACGAGCAGTACTTC
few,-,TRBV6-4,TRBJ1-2,CASSEQGTNYGYTF,TGTGCCAGCAGTGAGCAGGGCACTAACTATGGCTACACCTTC
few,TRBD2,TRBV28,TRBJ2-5,CASSLGGGAGETQYF,TGTGCCAGCAGTTTAGGCGGGGGGGCTGGGGAGACCCAGTACTTC
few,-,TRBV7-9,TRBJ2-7,CASSFGSGPTYEQYF,TGTGCCAGCAGTTTCGGGTCCGGTCCAACCTACGAGCAGTACTTC
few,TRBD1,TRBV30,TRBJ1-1,CASRQGASNTEAFF,TGTGCCAGCCGACAGGGGGCGAGTAACACTGAAGCTTTCTTT
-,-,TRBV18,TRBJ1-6,CASRGPRDSPLHF,TGTGCCAGCCGGGGACCGCGGGACTCACCCCTCCACTTT
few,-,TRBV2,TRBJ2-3,CASSSSTDTQYF,TGTGCCAGCAGCAGTAGCACAGATACGCAGTATTTT